This T cell receptor (beta chain) was retrieved from a study of T cell clusters in autoimmune cytopenias. Overall study findings and caveats: Primary autoimmune cytopenia patients seemingly lacked the physiological T cell clusters found in healthy donors. TRB repertoire shifts in secondary cytopenia and chronic lymphocytic leukemia mostly reflected lymphoma, not autoimmunity.

TRB was amplified from about 270 ng of peripheral blood genomic DNA per sample. About this clonotype itself: The target antigen is unknown.

One tube held mixed TRB-A and TRB-B primer pools for touch-down PCR. For each CDR3 protein, TCRdb gives one entry from its re-call of the multiplex PCR reads, without DNA. This repertoire includes around 7,000 distinct CDR3 sequences. CDR3 length: 13 residues. CDR1 and CDR2 from the germline V gene are MNHNS and SASEGT. These same records also appear under a second study, on T cell repertoires in aging, cancer and after chemotherapy. That source reports: The full dataset contained 8.5 million to 10 million TCR reads. Rebound thymic output was suggested by rising median generation probability during chemotherapy in each cancer cohort.

The TCR originated in a human donor in good health. The sample was peripheral blood. The genes are TRBV6-1 and TRBJ2-7. CDR3 in amino acids: CASSEGHSYEQYF.